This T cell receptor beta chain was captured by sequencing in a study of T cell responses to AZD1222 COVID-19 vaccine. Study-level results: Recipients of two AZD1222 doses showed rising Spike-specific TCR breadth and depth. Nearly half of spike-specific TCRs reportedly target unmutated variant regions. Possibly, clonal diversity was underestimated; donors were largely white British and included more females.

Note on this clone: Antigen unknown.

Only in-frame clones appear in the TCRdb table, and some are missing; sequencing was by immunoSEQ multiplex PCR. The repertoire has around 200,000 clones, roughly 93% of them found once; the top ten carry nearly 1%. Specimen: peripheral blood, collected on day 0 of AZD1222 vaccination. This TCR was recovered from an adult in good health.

CDR3 protein: CASHLAGARMETQYF. The CDR3 region has the DNA TGTGCCAGCCATTTGGCGGGGGCACGGATGGAGACCCAGTACTTC. The gene calls are TRBV2 and TRBJ2-5; D might be TRBD2 (7 bases). The CDR3 runs to 15 residues. CDR1 is SNHLY, CDR2 FYNNEI, per germline. Trimming shortened V by 8 bases and J by 5 bases, and 21 bases separated the two germline ends. Filled out from reference TRBV2 and TRBJ2-5, the complete variable domain reads EPEVTQTPSHQVTQMGQEVILRCVPISNHLYFYWYRQILGQKVEFLVSFYNNEISEKSEIFDDQFSVERPDGSNFTLKIRSTKLEDSAMYFCASHLAGARMETQYFGPGTRLLVL.